This T cell receptor beta chain was sequenced during a study of PD-L1 blockade in urothelial cancer. Method: immunoSEQ multiplex PCR; TCRdb's copy keeps in-frame clones and lacks some. This table holds just under 65,000 clones, roughly four fifths found once. Time point described: pretreatment peripheral blood. The clonotype originates from a man in his 70s with urothelial cancer. The sample here was PBMCs, taken around atezolizumab (anti-PD-L1) treatment.

In DNA, the CDR3 is TGTGCCACCAGCAGAGTAACAGGGGGTAGGGCCCAGCATTTT. It yields the protein CATSRVTGGRAQHF. The chain uses TRBV15 and TRBJ1-5, with 8 bases matching TRBD1. The V and J ends lost 1 base and 11 bases, in that order; junction bases with no gene match: 7. The CDR3 runs to 14 residues. Per germline, CDR1 LNHNV and CDR2 YYDKDF (reference sequence).